This T cell receptor (beta chain) was identified during a study of CD8 T cells in ankylosing spondylitis. The study, taken as a whole, reports: What appeared characteristic of ankylosing spondylitis blood was a TCR beta motif of fewer than ten highly homologous variants. Reported data indicate significant enrichment of disease-linked clones within matched ankylosing spondylitis synovial fluid. Disease-linked clones had a CD8+ phenotype and relatively low frequency in peripheral blood.

As regards this clonotype: Its matching antigen is unknown.

Germline assignment: CDR1 LGHDT and CDR2 YNNKEL (reference sequence). CDR3 length: 17 amino acids. With 0 bases removed from V and 1 base from J, the gap between germline ends came to 16 bases. Making the TCR beta libraries involved quantitative 5'-RACE with molecular barcodes. TCRdb recomputed calls from the 5' RACE reads with MiXCR, one row per CDR3 protein. This repertoire shows 30,000 to 45,000 distinct CDR3 sequences, approximately 15% found once; its top ten account for just over 45%. The chain uses TRBV3-1 and TRBJ2-7, with D possibly matching TRBD2 (5 bases). The receptor's source is a male donor with ankylosing spondylitis or in good health (not recorded which). Material for sequencing was blood. The CDR3 nucleotides are TGTGCCAGCAGCCAAGATCATACGGGGTTTGTATCCTACGAGCAGTACTTC. This encodes CASSQDHTGFVSYEQYF.